This T cell receptor beta chain derives from a study of shared clonotypes between healthy human individuals. Findings and limits, study-wide: Larger estimated richness was generally seen in naive subsets than in memory subsets.

Every subset had its genomic DNA shared out evenly among several immunoSEQ plates. Data came from immunoSEQ multiplex PCR; TCRdb stores just in-frame clones and leaves some out. Of about a million clones in the sample, about 75% were seen once. CDR1 is MNHEY and CDR2 is SVGAGI in the germline V gene. V lost 0 bases to trimming and J lost 0 bases, with 5 bases between them. There are 14 residues in the CDR3. Notes on this clone: The antigen is not known.

This sequence was found in a man aged 18 to 30 in good health. The chain couples TRBV6-5 to TRBJ1-1; D is unclear. The sequenced sample was memory CD4+ T cells sorted from blood. Subset meaning: CD45RA-negative fraction. The chain's CDR3 is CASSYSRLNTEAFF. CDR3 bases: TGTGCCAGCAGTTACTCAAGGCTGAACACTGAAGCTTTCTTT.